The 23 T cell receptor beta chains below all came from one sample that was sequenced in a study of vaccination and CD4 T cells after COVID-19. Sample treatment: approximately 9-day PBMC culture with coronavirus spike peptide pools or control peptides (ViraFEST assay). The Oncomine TCR Beta short-read assay sequenced DNA from cultured CD4+ T cells. TCRdb processed the PCR reads anew with MiXCR; each CDR3 protein has one entry. This table holds around 20,000 distinct CDR3 sequences, 47% found once. Antigens for these TCRs are unknown. Sequenced material: CD4+ T cells from blood, cultured in vitro, taken before SARS-CoV-2 vaccination. These receptors originate from a human donor who had recovered from COVID-19.

This clonotype was observed a few times. This chain links TRBV27 with TRBJ1-6, with TRBD1 as a possible D gene (5 bases). V lost 5 bases and J 5 bases, leaving 10 bases between the germline ends. Germline V gives CDR1 MNHEY, CDR2 SMNVEV (reference sequence). The CDR3 runs 14 residues. CDR3 in DNA: TGTGCCAGCAGTAACCGGGGCAATAATTCACCCCTCCACTTT. Residues: CASSNRGNNSPLHF.

This chain uses TRBV28 with TRBJ2-7; 7 positions match TRBD1. The germline V gene encodes CDR1 MDHEN and CDR2 SYDVKM. The CDR3 is 12 residues long. V was clipped by 6 bases and J by 6 bases; unmatched bases: 5. The CDR3 here is CASRSTGVEQYF. For the CDR3, the DNA is TGTGCCAGCAGATCTACAGGGGTCGAGCAGTACTTC.

The chain uses TRBV20-1 and TRBJ2-7; 8 nucleotides line up with TRBD2. The germline V gene has CDR1 DFQATT and CDR2 SNEGSKA (reference sequence). There are 15 residues in the CDR3. V was pared by 0 bases and J by 5 bases, with 9 bases of the junction left unmatched. The CDR3 bases are TGCAGTGCTAGAGATCGGACTAGCAGGAGCAACGAGCAGTACTTC. The encoded protein is CSARDRTSRSNEQYF.

V gene TRBV29-1 combines with J gene TRBJ1-1; 9 bases map to TRBD1. Germline lookup yields CDR1 SQVTM and CDR2 ANQGSEA. V lost 3 bases, J lost 3 bases, and 8 bases stayed unmatched. This CDR3 is 15 amino acids long. CDR3 coding DNA: TGCAGCGTTGATCCGGACAGGGGACGTTACACTGAAGCTTTCTTT. As protein: CSVDPDRGRYTEAFF. Full variable domain (missing parts from reference TRBV29-1 and TRBJ1-1): SAVISQKPSRDICQRGTSLTIQCQVDSQVTMMFWYRQQPGQSLTLIATANQGSEATYESGFVIDKFPISRPNLTFSTLTVSNMSPEDSSIYLCSVDPDRGRYTEAFFGQGTRLTVV.

The chain joins TRBV7-9 to TRBJ1-2; D possibly corresponds to TRBD1 (5 bases). CDR3 size: 15 residues. Germline V CDR1 and CDR2: SEHNR, FQNEAQ (reference sequence). The V end lost 1 base, the J end lost 3 bases, and 12 bases lay between the germline ends. This CDR3 reads CASSLEVTGDYGYTF. Written as DNA, the CDR3 is TGTGCCAGCAGCTTAGAGGTCACGGGGGACTATGGCTACACCTTC.

This clonotype was counted only a few times. The chain joins TRBV28 to TRBJ2-1; D perhaps matches TRBD2 (5 bases). V gave up 10 bases and J gave up 4 bases, with 20 bases separating them. There are 15 residues in the CDR3. Germline CDR1 reads MDHEN; CDR2 reads SYDVKM. CDR3 in amino acids: CATRTDRNTYNEQFF. DNA of the CDR3: TGTGCCACCAGGACTGATCGCAATACTTACAATGAGCAGTTCTTC.

The sample holds a few counts of this clonotype. The V and J genes are TRBV20-1 and TRBJ1-5, with 7 bases identical to TRBD1. The CDR3 length is 14 residues. Losses at the gene ends were 4 bases for V and 6 bases for J; bases not matched to a gene: 9. Germline V gene data show CDR1 as DFQATT and CDR2 as SNEGSKA (reference sequence). CDR3 sequence (DNA): TGCAGTGCTACAAATACAGGGGATGCTCAGCCCCAGCATTTT. This translates into CSATNTGDAQPQHF.

The chain links TRBV28 to TRBJ2-3; D possibly corresponds to TRBD1 (6 bases). The CDR3 has 15 amino acids. V was pared by 4 bases and J by 0 bases, with 11 bases between. Per germline, CDR1 MDHEN and CDR2 SYDVKM. This chain's CDR3 is CASSSPQGSTDTQYF. The DNA of the CDR3 is TGTGCCAGCAGTTCGCCCCAGGGGAGCACAGATACGCAGTATTTT. Using reference TRBV28 and TRBJ2-3 for the parts outside the CDR3, the full variable domain is DVKVTQSSRYLVKRTGEKVFLECVQDMDHENMFWYRQDPGLGLRLIYFSYDVKMKEKGDIPEGYSVSREKKERFSLILESASTNQTSMYLCASSSPQGSTDTQYFGPGTRLTVL.

This clonotype was counted only a few times. The chain couples TRBV19 to TRBJ1-2; 9 bases agree with TRBD1. The CDR3 extends over 15 amino acids. Trimming at V came to 5 bases and at J to 0 bases, leaving 4 bases not matched to a gene. The germline V gene has CDR1 LNHDA and CDR2 SQIVND (reference sequence). CDR3 bases: TGTGCCAGTAGTTCCCGACAGGGGGCTAACTATGGCTACACCTTC. Translated: CASSSRQGANYGYTF.

The gene calls are TRBV4-3 and TRBJ2-1; D is undetermined. This CDR3 region has 16 residues. Germline CDR1 LGHNA, CDR2 YSLEER. V shed 0 bases and J shed 2 bases, with 11 bases lying between them. The CDR3 protein is CASSQEGRWPYNEQFF. Written as DNA, the CDR3 is TGCGCCAGCAGCCAAGAAGGCAGGTGGCCCTACAATGAGCAGTTCTTC.

The chain has TRBV9 and TRBJ2-1; D gene unclear. The ends were cut back, 0 bases at V and 8 bases at J, with 9 bases in the middle. The CDR3 is made up of 13 amino acids. Germline V lookup: CDR1 SGDLS, CDR2 YYNGEE. The CDR3 spells CASSVVGSHEQFF. The CDR3 region has the DNA TGTGCCAGCAGCGTAGTGGGGTCCCATGAGCAGTTCTTC.

The CDR3: CASGDFGPTQETQYF. The CDR3 coding sequence is TGTGCCAGCGGAGACTTCGGGCCGACCCAAGAGACCCAGTACTTC. The rearrangement joins TRBV25-1 to TRBJ2-5; no clear D. Germline V gene data show CDR1 as MGHDK and CDR2 as SYGVNS. The CDR3 totals 15 residues. Trimming stripped 8 bases from V and 1 base from J, with 17 bases between.

This chain links TRBV11-3 with TRBJ2-2; a possible D gene is TRBD1 (6 bases). Per germline, CDR1 SGHNT and CDR2 YENEEA. Trimming removed 1 base at V and 4 bases at J, with 13 bases between. CDR3 length: 16 amino acids. The CDR3 DNA is TGTGCCAGCAGCTTAGCAGTTGGGACAATCACCGGGGAGCTGTTTTTT. Translation gives CASSLAVGTITGELFF. Variable domain in full (rest from reference TRBV11-3 and TRBJ2-2): EAGVVQSPRYKIIEKKQPVAFWCNPISGHNTLYWYLQNLGQGPELLIRYENEEAVDDSQLPKDRFSAERLKGVDSTLKIQPAELGDSAVYLCASSLAVGTITGELFFGEGSRLTVL.

V is TRBV7-8 and J is TRBJ2-1, with 9 bases matching TRBD1. Germline loops: CDR1 SGHVS, CDR2 FQNEAQ. This CDR3 region has 15 residues. V lost 5 bases and J lost 4; bases outside the gene matches: 6. CDR3 coding DNA: TGTGCCAGCAGCCTGACAGGGACAGGGTACAATGAGCAGTTCTTC. This codes for CASSLTGTGYNEQFF.

This clonotype has only a few counts. The chain couples TRBV27 to TRBJ2-7; D call uncertain. V lost 6 bases and J lost 4, with 16 bases in between. The CDR3 runs to 14 residues. Germline CDR1 reads MNHEY; CDR2 reads SMNVEV (reference sequence). The CDR3 sequence is CASRRQGNKYEQYF. In DNA, the CDR3 is TGTGCCAGCAGGAGACAAGGGAACAAATACGAGCAGTACTTC.

A few counts support this clonotype. CDR3 region: CASSGRGTTDTQYF. In nucleotides, the CDR3 is TGTGCCAGCAGCGGGCGGGGGACCACAGATACGCAGTATTTT. This rearrangement joins TRBV7-6 to TRBJ2-3, with TRBD2 matching 7 bases. Germline V gene data show CDR1 as SGHVS and CDR2 as FNYEAQ. V gave up 5 bases and J gave up 2 bases; unmatched junction bases: 4. The CDR3 runs to 14 residues. Full variable domain (rest looked up from reference TRBV7-6 and TRBJ2-3): GAGVSQSPRYKVTKRGQDVALRCDPISGHVSLYWYRQALGQGPEFLTYFNYEAQQDKSGLPNDRFSAERPEGSISTLTIQRTEQRDSAMYRCASSGRGTTDTQYFGPGTRLTVL.

The chain combines TRBV7-8 with TRBJ2-3; possibly TRBD1 for D (5 bases). CDR1 and CDR2 from the germline V gene are SGHVS and FQNEAQ. The CDR3 has 15 residues. The V and J ends lost 1 base and 1 base respectively, with 9 bases between them. CDR3 protein: CASSLDGRGTDTQYF. In nucleotides, the CDR3 is TGTGCCAGCAGCTTAGATGGCAGGGGCACAGATACGCAGTATTTT.

V is TRBV2 and J is TRBJ2-3, with 10 bases matching TRBD2. The CDR3 has 15 residues. Looked up from germline, CDR1 is SNHLY and CDR2 is FYNNEI. The J segment lost 2 bases and the V segment lost 6 bases, leaving 5 bases of the junction unmatched. The CDR3: CASRIAGGPTDTQYF. The CDR3 bases are TGTGCCAGCAGAATAGCGGGAGGCCCCACAGATACGCAGTATTTT.

The V and J genes are TRBV11-3 and TRBJ1-1; a weak D match, TRBD1 (5 bases). The CDR3 is made up of 16 amino acids. V was cut by 5 bases and J by 4 bases, with 20 bases left in between. CDR1 is SGHNT, CDR2 YENEEA, per germline. CDR3 in DNA: TGTGCCAGCAGCCCGAACGGGGGGGTCGGGGGCACTGAAGCTTTCTTT. Protein sequence: CASSPNGGVGGTEAFF.

This clonotype was seen more than once but under ten times. The V gene is TRBV30, the J gene TRBJ1-2, with D possibly TRBD1 on 6 matching bases. This CDR3 comprises 12 residues. V dropped 6 bases and J dropped 3 bases, with 11 bases sitting between them. Germline loops: CDR1 GTSNPN, CDR2 SVGIG (reference sequence). The CDR3 bases are TGTGCCTGCTCGGACAGATACTATGGCTACACCTTC. This gives the protein CACSDRYYGYTF.

This chain links TRBV6-1 with TRBJ1-4; D might be TRBD1 (6 bases). The V gene's germline CDR1 is MNHNS and CDR2 SASEGT. V lost 7 bases and J 7 bases, leaving 16 bases between the germline ends. The CDR3 totals 14 residues. The CDR3 sequence: CASMRTAVPEKLFF. The CDR3 DNA is TGTGCCAGCATGAGGACAGCAGTCCCTGAAAAACTGTTTTTT.

The CDR3 spells CASTERPGQPFGGYTF. CDR3 DNA: TGTGCCAGCACCGAACGCCCGGGACAGCCTTTTGGTGGCTACACCTTC. The chain combines TRBV7-8 with TRBJ1-2; 7 nucleotides agree with TRBD1. This CDR3 spans 16 amino acids. J was trimmed by 7 bases and V by 7 bases; bases with no gene match: 18. Germline V gene data show CDR1 as SGHVS and CDR2 as FQNEAQ. The full variable domain, with the rest looked up from reference TRBV7-8 and TRBJ1-2, is GAGVSQSPRYKVAKRGQDVALRCDPISGHVSLFWYQQALGQGPEFLTYFQNEAQLDKSGLPSDRFFAERPEGSVSTLKIQRTQQEDSAVYLCASTERPGQPFGGYTFGSGTRLTVV.

This clonotype appeared a few times. This chain links TRBV20-1 with TRBJ2-7; D possibly corresponds to TRBD1 (5 bases). Trimming stripped 7 bases from V and 6 bases from J, with 22 bases between. CDR1 DFQATT and CDR2 SNEGSKA come from the germline V gene (reference sequence). The CDR3 consists of 14 residues. CDR3 sequence (DNA): TGCAGTGGGGGCAGCGAATCGGTCCACGGCGAGCAGTACTTC. Protein product: CSGGSESVHGEQYF.